This entry features one T cell receptor (beta chain) sequence. One entry per CDR3 protein results from TCRdb running MiXCR on the 5' RACE reads. The table lists 450,000 to 600,000 distinct CDR3 sequences, around 16% of them singletons. The sample is drawn from a study of T cells after yellow fever vaccination. The V end lost 8 bases, the J end lost 7 bases, and 15 bases lay between the germline ends. There are 13 residues in the CDR3. The sample was PBMCs, taken 5 to 6 days after the first yellow fever vaccination. The origin of this receptor is a man younger than 30 who received the YFV17D yellow fever vaccine. V usage is TRBV12-3 or TRBV12-4 and J usage is TRBJ1-5; no clear D. CDR3 coding DNA: TGTGCCAGCTCCGCCGGGGAGGAACAGCCCCAGCATTTT. Translation: CASSAGEEQPQHF.